This T cell receptor beta chain was captured by sequencing in a study of cytomegalovirus exposure and HLA in healthy donors. Findings and limits, study-wide: Trimming of TCR beta V- and J-genes showed a link, identified in a later analysis, to a missense DCLRE1C variant. Solely CMV serostatus was available to characterize immune exposure. Based on reports, TCR beta sequences accurately predicted HLA-A and HLA-B alleles for most subjects.

A word on this clone: Its cognate antigen is unknown.

V dropped 6 bases and J dropped 9 bases, with 18 bases sitting between them. Germline CDR1 and CDR2: SNHLY and FYNNEI. CDR3 length: 14 residues. With 60 Vbeta and 13 Jbeta primers, the PCR was carried out. Clones were sequenced by immunoSEQ multiplex PCR, and TCRdb holds only the in-frame ones, with some missing. The profile shows 80,000 to 130,000 clones, 79% of them singletons. This sequence originates from a female donor in good health and CMV-seropositive. This chain connects TRBV2 to TRBJ2-1, with TRBD1 as a possible D gene (6 bases). The sequenced material came from PBMCs. DNA for the CDR3: TGTGCCAGCAGGCCTAGCAGGGGTCGGGGTGAGCAGTTCTTC. Translation: CASRPSRGRGEQFF.